This TCR beta chain was profiled in a study of T cells after yellow fever vaccination. Study as a whole: It was SMART-Seq v4 Ultra Low Input that prepared the fractions with low cell numbers.

TCR cDNA was made by 5'RACE template switching, adding a universal primer site and UMIs. TCRdb processed the 5' RACE reads anew with MiXCR; each CDR3 protein has one entry. Of 620,000 or so distinct CDR3 sequences in the sample, around a sixth are singletons; the top ten hold 17%. In the case of this clonotype: Its antigen remains unidentified.

CDR1 and CDR2 (germline): SQVTM, ANQGSEA. The V and J ends lost 7 bases and 3 bases respectively, with 6 bases between them. The CDR3 has 10 residues. Study-wide results and limits: In post-booster samples, most primary-vaccination clones reappeared (96% CD4, 70% to 90% CD8).

V is TRBV29-1 and J is TRBJ1-1; D unclear. This TCR came from a man aged 18 to 35 who received the YFV17D yellow fever vaccine. The specimen comprised PBMCs, sampled 4 to 6 days after the first yellow fever vaccination. The CDR3, as DNA: TGCAGCGGTGAGGACACTGAAGCTTTCTTT. Residues: CSGEDTEAFF.